Sequencing of this T cell receptor (beta chain) was carried out in a study of T-cell memory formation after mild COVID-19. Study observations and caveats: Researchers found some responding clones in pre-infection memory, a sign that cross-reactive memory joined. Contracting clones from day 15 to 85 had balanced CD4/CD8; later expanders favoured CD4+.

Each CDR3 protein is one row after TCRdb ran MiXCR on the 5' RACE reads. The repertoire holds under 450,000 distinct CDR3 sequences, with 13% to 15% as singletons. The CDR3 length is 13 residues. The germline V gene has CDR1 SGHTA and CDR2 FQGNSA. In regard to this clonotype: Antigen: not known. Since a much larger clone is just one base distant, this may be a read error.

The sequencing input was PBMCs or a T cell subset sorted from them (not recorded which). V gene TRBV7-2 combines with J gene TRBJ1-4, with 9 nucleotides matching TRBD1. This clonotype was obtained from a man aged 18 to 30 who had mild COVID-19 (a few samples of this study predate the infection). Cell type and time point are not known. In DNA form, the CDR3 reads TGTTCCAGCAGCCCGGGACAGGGCCTAAAACTGTTTTTT. Translation: CSSSPGQGLKLFF.